Listed below are T cell receptor beta chains from one sample, sequenced in a study of CD8 T cells in Susac syndrome. Using its own MiXCR run on the immunoSEQ multiplex PCR reads, TCRdb lists one record per CDR3 protein. This sample has about 170,000 distinct CDR3 sequences; about 94% occur once, and the top ten carry around 0.09%. Sequencing was done on a sample of CD4+ T cells from PBMCs. These receptors came from a human donor with multiple sclerosis. Each CDR3 is given with its conserved first and last residue. A D gene is named only where the DNA matches it firmly. Expanded clones are given a class, and other clones once, few, many or no size at all.

v_gene,abundance,j_gene,d_gene,CDR3aa,CDR3nt
TRBV3-1,NA,TRBJ2-1,NA,CASSPSDSLRGNEQFF,TGTGCCAGCAGCCCCTCGGACTCTCTCCGAGGCAATGAGCAGTTCTTC
TRBV6-5,NA,TRBJ2-5,NA,CASSTVFQETQYF,TGTGCCAGTTCTACAGTATTCCAAGAGACCCAGTACTTC
TRBV6-6,NA,TRBJ2-7,TRBD2,CASSYQAGEGEEQYF,TGTGCCAGCAGTTATCAAGCGGGAGAAGGGGAAGAGCAGTACTTC
TRBV20-1,NA,TRBJ1-6,TRBD1,CSAMTGTGDLALHF,TGCAGTGCTATGACCGGGACAGGGGATTTGGCCCTCCACTTT
TRBV9,NA,TRBJ2-5,NA,CASSVGNREGQETQYF,TGTGCCAGCAGCGTAGGGAATAGGGAAGGACAAGAGACCCAGTACTTC
TRBV5-6,once,TRBJ2-1,NA,CASSPPGRLSYNEQFF,TGTGCCAGCAGCCCACCGGGGCGACTCTCCTACAATGAGCAGTTCTTC
TRBV12-3/TRBV12-4,NA,TRBJ2-2,NA,CASRPQVGVTGELFF,TGTGCCAGCAGACCCCAGGTCGGGGTTACCGGGGAGCTGTTTTTT
TRBV3-1,NA,TRBJ2-2,TRBD2,CASSQELAGAYGELFF,TGTGCCAGCAGCCAAGAACTAGCGGGGGCCTACGGGGAGCTGTTTTTT
TRBV10-3,NA,TRBJ2-3,NA,CAISAPGGDTQYF,TGTGCCATCAGTGCCCCCGGGGGAGATACGCAGTATTTT
TRBV6-6,NA,TRBJ1-6,TRBD1,CASSTTGFTSQSPLHF,TGTGCCAGCAGCACGACAGGGTTCACCTCTCAGTCACCCCTCCACTTT
TRBV20-1,few,TRBJ2-7,NA,CSARSPLSTYEQYF,TGCAGTGCTAGATCTCCATTGAGCACCTACGAGCAGTACTTC
TRBV5-1,NA,TRBJ2-1,NA,CASSSQGGSYNEQFF,TGCGCCAGCAGCTCCCAGGGAGGTTCCTACAATGAGCAGTTCTTC
TRBV7-3,NA,TRBJ2-2,NA,CASSQSEGGELFF,TGTGCCAGCAGCCAAAGCGAGGGCGGGGAGCTGTTTTTT
TRBV28,NA,TRBJ2-3,NA,CASSSAGGDTQYF,TGTGCCAGCAGTTCCGCAGGTGGAGATACGCAGTATTTT